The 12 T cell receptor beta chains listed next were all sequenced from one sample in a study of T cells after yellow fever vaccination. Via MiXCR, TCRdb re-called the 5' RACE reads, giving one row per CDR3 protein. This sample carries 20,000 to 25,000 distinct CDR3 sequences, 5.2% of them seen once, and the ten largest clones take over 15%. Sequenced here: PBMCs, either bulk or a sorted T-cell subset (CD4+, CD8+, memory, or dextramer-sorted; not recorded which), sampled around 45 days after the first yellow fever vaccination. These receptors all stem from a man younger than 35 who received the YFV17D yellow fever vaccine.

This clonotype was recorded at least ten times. CDR3: CASSQVQGPSGRYEQYF. In DNA form, the CDR3 reads TGTGCCAGCAGCCAAGTGCAGGGACCGTCGGGCCGATACGAGCAGTACTTC. The V gene is TRBV3-1, the J gene TRBJ2-7; possibly TRBD1 or TRBD2 for D (5 bases each). This CDR3 contains 17 residues. CDR1 is LGHDT and CDR2 is YNNKEL in the germline V gene (reference sequence). V lost 1 base, J lost 4 bases, and 20 bases lay in between.

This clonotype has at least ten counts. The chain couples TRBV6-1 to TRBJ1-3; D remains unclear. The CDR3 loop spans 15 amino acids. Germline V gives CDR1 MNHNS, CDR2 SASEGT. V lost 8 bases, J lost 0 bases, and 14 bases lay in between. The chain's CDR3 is CASRVLGSSGNTIYF. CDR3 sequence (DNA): TGTGCCAGCCGGGTATTGGGGTCCTCTGGAAACACCATATATTTT.

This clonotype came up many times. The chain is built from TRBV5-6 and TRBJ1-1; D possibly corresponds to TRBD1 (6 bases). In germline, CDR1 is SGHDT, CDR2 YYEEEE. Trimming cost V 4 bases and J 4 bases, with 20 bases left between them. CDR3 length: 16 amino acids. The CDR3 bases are TGTGCCAGCAGCCCTCGACGGGAGGGGGAAGGCACTGAAGCTTTCTTT. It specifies CASSPRREGEGTEAFF.

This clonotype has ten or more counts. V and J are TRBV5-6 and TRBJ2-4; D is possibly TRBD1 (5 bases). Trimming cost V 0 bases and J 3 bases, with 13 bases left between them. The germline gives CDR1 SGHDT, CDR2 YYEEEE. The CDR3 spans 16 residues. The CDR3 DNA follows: TGTGCCAGCAGCTTGGGGTCAGGGTGGGTCAAAAACATTCAGTACTTC. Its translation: CASSLGSGWVKNIQYF. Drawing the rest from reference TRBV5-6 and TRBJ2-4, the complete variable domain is DAGVTQSPTHLIKTRGQQVTLRCSPKSGHDTVSWYQQALGQGPQFIFQYYEEEERQRGNFPDRFSGHQFPNYSSELNVNALLLGDSALYLCASSLGSGWVKNIQYFGAGTRLSVL.

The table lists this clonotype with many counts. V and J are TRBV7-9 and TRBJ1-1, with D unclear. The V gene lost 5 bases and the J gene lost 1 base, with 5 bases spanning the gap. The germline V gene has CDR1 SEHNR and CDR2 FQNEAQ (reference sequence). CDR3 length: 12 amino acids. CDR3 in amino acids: CASSQKNTEAFF. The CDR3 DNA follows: TGTGCCAGCAGCCAGAAGAACACTGAAGCTTTCTTT.

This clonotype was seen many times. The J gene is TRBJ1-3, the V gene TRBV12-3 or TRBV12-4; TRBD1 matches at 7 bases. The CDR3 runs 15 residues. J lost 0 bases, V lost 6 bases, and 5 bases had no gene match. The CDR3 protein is CASRPTGFSGNTIYF. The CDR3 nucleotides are TGTGCCAGCAGACCGACAGGGTTCTCTGGAAACACCATATATTTT.

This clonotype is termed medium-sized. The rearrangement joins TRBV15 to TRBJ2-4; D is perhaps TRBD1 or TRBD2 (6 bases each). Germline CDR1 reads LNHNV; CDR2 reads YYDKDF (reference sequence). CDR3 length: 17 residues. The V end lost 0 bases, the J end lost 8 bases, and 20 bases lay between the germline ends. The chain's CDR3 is CATSRDKLGHPGDIQYF. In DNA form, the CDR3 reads TGTGCCACCAGCAGAGATAAGTTGGGACACCCGGGGGACATTCAGTACTTC.

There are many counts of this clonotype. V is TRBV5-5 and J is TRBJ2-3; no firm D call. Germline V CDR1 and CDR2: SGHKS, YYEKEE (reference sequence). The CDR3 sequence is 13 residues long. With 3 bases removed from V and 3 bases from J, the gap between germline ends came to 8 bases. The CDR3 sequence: CASSSFRTDTQYF. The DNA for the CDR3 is TGTGCCAGCAGCTCCTTCCGGACAGATACGCAGTATTTT. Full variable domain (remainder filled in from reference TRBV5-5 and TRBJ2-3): DAGVTQSPTHLIKTRGQQVTLRCSPISGHKSVSWYQQVLGQGPQFIFQYYEKEERGRGNFPDRFSARQFPNYSSELNVNALLLGDSALYLCASSSFRTDTQYFGPGTRLTVL.

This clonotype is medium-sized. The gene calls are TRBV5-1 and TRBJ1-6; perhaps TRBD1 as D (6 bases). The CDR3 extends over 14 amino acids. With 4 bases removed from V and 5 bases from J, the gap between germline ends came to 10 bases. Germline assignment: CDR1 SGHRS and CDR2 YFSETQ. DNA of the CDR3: TGCGCCAGCAGCAATCAGGGGCATAATTCACCCCTCCACTTT. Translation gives CASSNQGHNSPLHF.

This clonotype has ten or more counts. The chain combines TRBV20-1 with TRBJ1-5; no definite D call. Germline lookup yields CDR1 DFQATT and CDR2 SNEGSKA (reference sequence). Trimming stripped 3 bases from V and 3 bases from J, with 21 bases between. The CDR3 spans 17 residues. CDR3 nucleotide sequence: TGCAGTGCTAGGCCCCGGGCGGGCCGAGGCCCCAATCAGCCCCAGCATTTT. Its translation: CSARPRAGRGPNQPQHF.

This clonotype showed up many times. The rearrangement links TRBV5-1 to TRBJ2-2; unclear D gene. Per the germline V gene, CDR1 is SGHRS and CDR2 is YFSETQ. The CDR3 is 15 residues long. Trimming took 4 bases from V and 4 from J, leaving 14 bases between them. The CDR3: CASSPSHRVTGELFF. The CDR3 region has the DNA TGCGCCAGCAGCCCTTCGCACCGAGTCACCGGGGAGCTGTTTTTT.

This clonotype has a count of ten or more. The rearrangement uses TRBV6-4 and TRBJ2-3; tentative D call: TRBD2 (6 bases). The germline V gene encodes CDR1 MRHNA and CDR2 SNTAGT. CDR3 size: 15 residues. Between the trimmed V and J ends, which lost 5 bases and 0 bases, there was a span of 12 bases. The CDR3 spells CASSLTAGSTDTQYF. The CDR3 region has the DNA TGTGCCAGCAGTCTGACGGCGGGGAGCACAGATACGCAGTATTTT.